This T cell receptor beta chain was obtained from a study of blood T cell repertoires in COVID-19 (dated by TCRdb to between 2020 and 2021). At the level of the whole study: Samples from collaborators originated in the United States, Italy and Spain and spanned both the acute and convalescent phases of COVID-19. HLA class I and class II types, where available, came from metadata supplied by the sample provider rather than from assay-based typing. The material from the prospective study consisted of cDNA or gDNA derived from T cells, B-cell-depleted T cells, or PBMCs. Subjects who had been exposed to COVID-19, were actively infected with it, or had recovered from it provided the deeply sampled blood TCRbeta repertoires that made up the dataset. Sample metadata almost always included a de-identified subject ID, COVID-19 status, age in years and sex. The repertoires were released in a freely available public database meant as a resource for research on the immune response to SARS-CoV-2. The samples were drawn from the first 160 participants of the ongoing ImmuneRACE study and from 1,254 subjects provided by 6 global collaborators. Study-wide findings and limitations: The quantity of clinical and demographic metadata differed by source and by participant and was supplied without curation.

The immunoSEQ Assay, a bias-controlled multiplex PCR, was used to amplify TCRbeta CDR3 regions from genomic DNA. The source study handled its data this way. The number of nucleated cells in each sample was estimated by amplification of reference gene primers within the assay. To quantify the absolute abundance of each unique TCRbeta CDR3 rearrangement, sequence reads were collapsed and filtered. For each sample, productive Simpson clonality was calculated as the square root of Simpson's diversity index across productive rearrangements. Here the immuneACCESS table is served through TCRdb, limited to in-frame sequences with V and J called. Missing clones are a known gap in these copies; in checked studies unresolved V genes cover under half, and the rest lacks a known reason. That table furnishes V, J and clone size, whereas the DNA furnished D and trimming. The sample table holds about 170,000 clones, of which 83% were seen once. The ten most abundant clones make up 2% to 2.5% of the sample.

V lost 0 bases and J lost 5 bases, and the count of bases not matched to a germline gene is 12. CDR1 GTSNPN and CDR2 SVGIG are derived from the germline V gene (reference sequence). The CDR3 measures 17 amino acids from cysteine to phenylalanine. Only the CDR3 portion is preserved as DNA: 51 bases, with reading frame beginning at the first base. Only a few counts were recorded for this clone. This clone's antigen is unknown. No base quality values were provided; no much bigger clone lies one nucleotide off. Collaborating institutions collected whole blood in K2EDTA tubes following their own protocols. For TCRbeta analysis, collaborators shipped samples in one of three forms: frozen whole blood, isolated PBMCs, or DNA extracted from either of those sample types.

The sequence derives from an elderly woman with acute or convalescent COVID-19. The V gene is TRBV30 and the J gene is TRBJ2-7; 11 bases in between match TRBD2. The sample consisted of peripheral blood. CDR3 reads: CAWSVAGSGRASDEQYF. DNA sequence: TGTGCCTGGAGTGTAGCCGGTAGCGGGAGGGCCTCGGACGAGCAGTACTTC.